This T cell receptor (beta chain) was obtained from a study of T cells expressing NK-cell markers (TCRdb year 2020). For the study in its entirety: Eight or nine donors provided sorted CD3+CD56+NKG2C+, CD3+CD56+NKG2C- and CD3+CD56-NKG2C+ T-cell subsets, whose TCR beta-chain repertoires were profiled. Among the eight sequenced donors, only one was HCMV-seronegative, while the other seven were HCMV-seropositive. All eight donors whose samples were sequenced were randomly selected healthy volunteers, three of them men and five women. The libraries were sequenced on Illumina HiSeq 2000/2500, MiSeq or NextSeq, producing 2 x 150 bp reads. Study-level results and caveats: In over 5 donors, the dominant CD3+CD56+NKG2C+ clonotypes were among the top 10 CD8+ clonotypes and accounted for roughly 1.0-7.5% of CD8+ T cells. Those dominant clonotypes were again the most abundant among CD3+CD56-NKG2C+ cells in a few donors, at roughly 25-65%. Whether the expanded NKG2C-expressing T cell clones were specific for HCMV antigens remained unclear.

A note on this clonotype: It has no known antigen specificity.

For sequencing, an Illumina HiSeq 2000 was employed. The TCR beta cDNA libraries were made using 5'RACE template switching, a step that added both a universal primer site and unique molecular identifiers. cDNA synthesis was primed from the TCR beta constant segment and was followed by two successive PCR amplification steps. Turning to the authors' computational methods: Reads were demultiplexed and grouped by UMI with MIGEC, and clonotypes were assembled and quantified with MiTCR. To exclude erroneous sequences, only TCR cDNA sequences supported by at least two reads were retained. The tcR package was used for downstream repertoire analysis, and clonotypes were matched between fractions using CDR3 nucleotide sequence together with V segment. VDJmatch was used to annotate antigen specificity against VDJdb, with one amino acid substitution allowed in CDR3. Through TCRdb reprocessing, the reads give one entry per CDR3 protein sequence; DNA is omitted. It is TCRdb's table, rather than the study itself, that gives the V and J calls and clone size. This sample's clone table shows about 150,000 distinct CDR3 sequences. The top ten hold over 20% of the sample.

To determine HCMV serostatus, a commercial ELISA kit was used to detect HCMV-specific IgG in serum. Peripheral blood mononuclear cells were isolated from blood by Ficoll density gradient centrifugation. The sample comprised blood T cells: a sorted CD56 or NKG2C T cell subset, CD4+ or CD8+ T cells, or bulk PBMC T cells (not recorded which). The TCR comes from a man between 18 and 69 years old in good health.

The CDR3 has the sequence CASSGLGGAWNEQFF. In this chain, TRBV19 is recombined with TRBJ2-1; the D call of TRBD1 rests on TCRdb alone, since no DNA is present to check it. From a lookup of the germline V gene (reference sequence), CDR1 and CDR2 are LNHDA and SQIVND. Taken from cysteine to phenylalanine, the CDR3 has 15 residues. Only the protein is on record. With the rest looked up from the reference TRBV19 and TRBJ2-1 genes rather than sequenced, the full variable domain is DGGITQSPKYLFRKEGQNVTLSCEQNLNHDAMYWYRQDPGQGLRLIYYSQIVNDFQKGDIAEGYSVSREKKESFPLTVTSAQKNPTAFYLCASSGLGGAWNEQFFGPGTRLTVL.